This TCR beta chain stems from a study of vaccination and CD4 T cells after COVID-19. Study at large: Convalescent persons amounted to six males plus four females, two of whom were Hispanic. For control cultures, the treatment was a CEFX pool, an HIV-1 Nef pool, or no peptide. Stimulation of cells relied on overlapping spike peptides derived from SARS-CoV-2, HCoV-NL63, HCoV-OC43 and HCoV-229E.

Specified treatment: roughly 11-day PBMC culture with coronavirus spike peptide pools or control peptides (ViraFEST assay). The collection of CD4+ T cells from the unexposed donor took place before the COVID-19 pandemic (2011-2018). ViraFEST grew antigen-specific T cells using peptide pools, then sequenced TCRs. This clonotype is medium-sized by share. Its target is unknown. V shed 7 bases and J shed 0 bases, with 10 bases lying between them. Germline assignment: CDR1 ENHRY and CDR2 SYGVKD. The CDR3 has 13 residues. Cultured CD4+ T cell DNA underwent sequencing with the Oncomine TCR Beta short-read assay. Investigators isolated genomic DNA from cultured CD4+ T cells. TCRdb called the PCR reads again in MiXCR, with one record for every CDR3 protein. This table has roughly 9,100 distinct CDR3 sequences, 30% to 35% appearing once.

The V call is TRBV10-3, the J call TRBJ2-7; D possibly uses TRBD1 or TRBD2 (6 bases each). Sequenced: CD4+ T cells from blood, cultured in vitro. The source is a human donor in good health. CDR3 loop: CAIMGGISYEQYF. The CDR3, as DNA: TGTGCCATCATGGGGGGCATCTCCTACGAGCAGTACTTC.